The present T cell receptor beta chain was sequenced within a study of blood T cell repertoires in COVID-19. The overall study: There were acute and convalescent COVID-19 samples, and they came from the United States, Italy and Spain.

Sequencing was performed with immunoSEQ multiplex PCR; in TCRdb, only in-frame clones are kept and a portion is missing. The table lists some 520,000 clones, approximately 92% of them singletons, with around 0.9% in the top ten. Germline values: CDR1 LNHNV, CDR2 YYDKDF (reference sequence). The CDR3 sequence is 18 residues long. The V and J ends lost 1 base and 6 bases, in that order; junction bases with no gene match: 9. The chain employs TRBV15 and TRBJ2-3, with TRBD2 identical over 14 bases. The TCR comes from a man aged 18 to 29 with COVID-19, enrolled during active disease. The source material was peripheral blood. The CDR3 reads CATSRAPRTSGGQDTQYF. CDR3 nucleotide sequence: TGTGCCACCAGCAGAGCCCCGCGGACTAGCGGGGGGCAGGATACGCAGTATTTT.